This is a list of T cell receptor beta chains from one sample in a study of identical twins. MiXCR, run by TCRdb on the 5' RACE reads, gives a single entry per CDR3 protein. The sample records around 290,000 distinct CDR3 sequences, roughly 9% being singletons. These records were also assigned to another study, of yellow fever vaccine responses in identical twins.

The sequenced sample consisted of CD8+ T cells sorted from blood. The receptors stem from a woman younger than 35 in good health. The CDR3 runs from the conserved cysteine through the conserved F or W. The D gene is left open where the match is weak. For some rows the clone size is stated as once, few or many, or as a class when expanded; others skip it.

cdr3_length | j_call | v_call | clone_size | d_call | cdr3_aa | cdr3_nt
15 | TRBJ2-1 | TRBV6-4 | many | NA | CASSDSIEGHYEQFF | TGTGCCAGCAGTGACTCGATCGAGGGCCACTATGAGCAGTTCTTC
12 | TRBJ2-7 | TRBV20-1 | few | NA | CSARVPDYEQYF | TGCAGTGCTAGAGTCCCGGACTACGAGCAGTACTTC
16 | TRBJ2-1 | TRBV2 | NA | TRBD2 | CASSEASGGIYNEQFF | TGTGCCAGCAGTGAAGCTAGCGGGGGAATCTACAATGAGCAGTTCTTC
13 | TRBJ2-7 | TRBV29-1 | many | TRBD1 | CSVTGGSTYEQYF | TGCAGCGTCACAGGGGGCTCAACCTACGAGCAGTACTTC
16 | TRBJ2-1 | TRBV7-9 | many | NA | CASSLASGRSYNEQFF | TGTGCCAGCAGCTTAGCATCGGGCAGGTCCTACAATGAGCAGTTCTTC
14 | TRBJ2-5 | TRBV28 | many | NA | CASSPLAYQETQYF | TGTGCCAGCAGTCCCCTAGCGTACCAAGAGACCCAGTACTTC
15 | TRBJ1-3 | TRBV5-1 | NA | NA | CASSLWETSGNTIYF | TGCGCCAGCAGCTTGTGGGAGACCTCTGGAAACACCATATATTTT
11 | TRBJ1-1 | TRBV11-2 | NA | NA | CASSYDTEAFF | TGTGCCAGCAGCTACGACACTGAAGCTTTCTTT
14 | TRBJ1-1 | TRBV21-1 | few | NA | CASSIRTADTEAFF | TGTGCCAGCAGCATAAGGACCGCAGACACTGAAGCTTTCTTT
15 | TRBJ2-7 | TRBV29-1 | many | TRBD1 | CSVEYPGQGTYEQYF | TGCAGCGTTGAATACCCCGGACAGGGAACGTACGAGCAGTACTTC
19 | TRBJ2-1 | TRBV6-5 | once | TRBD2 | CASSLVTRVSGDLNNEQFF | TGTGCCAGCAGTTTGGTGACCCGGGTTAGCGGGGACCTTAACAATGAGCAGTTCTTC
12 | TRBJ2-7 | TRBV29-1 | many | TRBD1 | CSAVGDSYEQYF | TGCAGCGCAGTAGGGGACAGCTACGAGCAGTACTTC
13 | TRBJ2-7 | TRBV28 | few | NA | CASSPEPPYEQYF | TGTGCCAGCAGTCCCGAGCCACCCTACGAGCAGTACTTC
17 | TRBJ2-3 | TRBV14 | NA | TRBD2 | CASSHLHSGRVVDTQYF | TGTGCCAGCAGCCATCTCCATAGCGGGAGAGTCGTAGATACGCAGTATTTT
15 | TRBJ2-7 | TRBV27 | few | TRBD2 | CASSSGTSGSNEQYF | TGTGCCAGCAGTTCCGGGACTAGCGGGTCAAACGAGCAGTACTTC
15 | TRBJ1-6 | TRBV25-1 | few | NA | CASSVSGPVGSPLHF | TGTGCCAGCAGTGTATCCGGGCCCGTGGGATCACCCCTCCACTTT
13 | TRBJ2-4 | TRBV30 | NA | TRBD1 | CAWSGTGPTASNF | TGTGCCTGGAGTGGGACAGGGCCCACCGCCAGTAACTTC
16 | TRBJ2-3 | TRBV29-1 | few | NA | CSVVKRTVPATDTQYF | TGCAGCGTTGTAAAGCGGACAGTCCCGGCCACAGATACGCAGTATTTT
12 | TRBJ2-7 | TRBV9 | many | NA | CASSPTGHEQYF | TGTGCCAGCAGCCCCACCGGCCACGAGCAGTACTTC
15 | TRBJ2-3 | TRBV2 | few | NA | CASIEGSGGPDTQYF | TGTGCCAGCATAGAAGGATCCGGGGGGCCAGATACGCAGTATTTT
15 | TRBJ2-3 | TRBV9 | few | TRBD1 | CASSSRDSSTDTQYF | TGTGCCAGCAGCTCCCGGGACAGTAGCACAGATACGCAGTATTTT
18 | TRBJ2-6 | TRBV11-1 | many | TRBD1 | CASSPRDRHQAGANVLTF | TGTGCCAGCAGCCCCCGGGACAGGCACCAAGCTGGGGCCAACGTCCTGACTTTC
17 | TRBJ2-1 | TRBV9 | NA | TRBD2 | CASSTRTSGSSYNEQFF | TGTGCCAGCAGCACACGGACTAGCGGCAGCTCCTACAATGAGCAGTTCTTC
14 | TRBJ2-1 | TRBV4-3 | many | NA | CASSLKGDYNEQFF | TGCGCCAGCAGCCTAAAGGGGGACTACAATGAGCAGTTCTTC
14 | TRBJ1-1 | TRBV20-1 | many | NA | CSARWVLRNTEAFF | TGCAGTGCTAGATGGGTTCTCAGGAACACTGAAGCTTTCTTT
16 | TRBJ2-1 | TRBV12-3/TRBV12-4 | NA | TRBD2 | CASSFHLAGVFNEQFF | TGTGCCAGCAGTTTCCATCTAGCGGGGGTATTTAATGAGCAGTTCTTC
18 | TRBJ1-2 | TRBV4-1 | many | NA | CASSQEDSGVFDSYGYTF | TGCGCCAGCAGCCAAGAGGATTCAGGGGTATTTGATAGCTATGGCTACACCTTC
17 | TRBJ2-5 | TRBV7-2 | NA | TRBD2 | CASSLGLAGDVRETQYF | TGTGCCAGCAGCTTAGGGCTAGCGGGGGACGTCCGGGAGACCCAGTACTTC
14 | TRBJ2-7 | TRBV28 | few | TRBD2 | CASSALAGVREQYF | TGTGCCAGCAGTGCCCTAGCGGGAGTGAGGGAGCAGTACTTC
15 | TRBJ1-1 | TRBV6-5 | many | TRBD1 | CASSFAAGGDTEAFF | TGTGCCAGCAGTTTCGCCGCAGGGGGGGACACTGAAGCTTTCTTT
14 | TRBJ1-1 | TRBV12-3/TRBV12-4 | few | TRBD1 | CASSSPGDSTEAFF | TGTGCCAGCAGTTCCCCCGGGGACAGCACTGAAGCTTTCTTT
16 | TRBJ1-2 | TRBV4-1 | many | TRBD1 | CASSQDLQGANYGYTF | TGCGCCAGCAGCCAAGATCTCCAGGGGGCGAACTATGGCTACACCTTC
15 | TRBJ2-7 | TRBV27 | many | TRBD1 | CASSLSPGQGNEQYF | TGTGCCAGCAGTTTATCCCCGGGACAGGGGAACGAGCAGTACTTC
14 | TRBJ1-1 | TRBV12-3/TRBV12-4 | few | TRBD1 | CASSPNRGGTEAFF | TGTGCCAGCAGTCCCAACAGGGGAGGGACTGAAGCTTTCTTT
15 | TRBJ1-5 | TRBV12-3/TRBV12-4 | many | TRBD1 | CASSESGQGNQPQHF | TGTGCCAGCAGCGAGTCGGGACAGGGAAATCAGCCCCAGCATTTT
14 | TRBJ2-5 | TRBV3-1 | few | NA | CASSQAEGWGTQYF | TGTGCCAGCAGCCAAGCGGAGGGGTGGGGGACCCAGTACTTC
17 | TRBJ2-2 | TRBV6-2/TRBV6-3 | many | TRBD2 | CASSYVLGLEATGELFF | TGTGCCAGCAGTTATGTTTTGGGACTAGAGGCCACCGGGGAGCTGTTTTTT